This passage covers 7 T cell receptor beta chains from one sample sequenced in a study of T-cell reconstitution after alpha-beta-depleted transplantation in children. This sample's TCRbeta library carried unique molecular identifier barcodes. TCRdb reprocessed the PCR reads via MiXCR and lists one record per CDR3 protein. The data hold a few hundred thousand distinct CDR3 sequences, with around 25% observed a single time. The material was PBMCs, mostly from graft donor cells, obtained 180 days after TCRalphabeta/CD19-depleted stem cell transplant. The receptors derive from a male patient younger than 18 who had a stem cell transplant for acute lymphoblastic leukemia, so the T cells may come from the graft donor.

This clonotype turned up a few times. The V call is TRBV12-3 or TRBV12-4, the J call TRBJ2-3; 7 bases match TRBD2. The junction had 12 bases not matched to a gene; V was cut back by 7 bases and J by 2 bases. The CDR3 totals 16 residues. As DNA, the CDR3 is TGTGCCAGCAACAACCCCAATCGGGAGGCCACAGATACGCAGTATTTT. Amino acids: CASNNPNREATDTQYF.

The chain carries TRBV5-6 and TRBJ2-3, with 13 bases matching TRBD2. The length of the CDR3 is 19 residues. V lost 2 bases to trimming and J lost 1 base; unmatched junction nucleotides: 10. The germline gives CDR1 SGHDT, CDR2 YYEEEE. As DNA, the CDR3 is TGTGCCAGCAGCTTCCTCGGGACTAGCGGGACCCCCCGCACAGATACGCAGTATTTT. This translates into CASSFLGTSGTPRTDTQYF.

There are a few counts of this clonotype. V usage is TRBV12-3 or TRBV12-4 and J usage is TRBJ2-7, with TRBD2 matching 9 bases. The CDR3 consists of 16 residues. V was pared by 0 bases and J by 7 bases, with 10 bases of the junction left unmatched. The CDR3 sequence: CASSLARTSGSPEQYF. In DNA, the CDR3 is TGTGCCAGCAGTTTAGCTCGTACTAGCGGGTCCCCGGAGCAGTACTTC.

This clonotype has more than one count but fewer than ten. CDR3 sequence reads: CASSLEGTEAFF. The CDR3 DNA reads TGCGCCAGCAGCTTGGAGGGCACTGAAGCTTTCTTT. V and J are TRBV5-1 and TRBJ1-1; D ambiguous. The CDR3 is 12 amino acids. Germline V gene lookup returns CDR1 SGHRS and CDR2 YFSETQ. Trimming stripped 0 bases from V and 4 bases from J, with 4 bases between.

This clonotype has only a few counts. The gene calls are TRBV24-1 and TRBJ2-3; D not resolved. V lost 1 base and J lost 2, with 9 bases in between. This CDR3 spans 15 amino acids. Germline CDR1 KGHDR, CDR2 SFDVKD. The CDR3 sequence: CATSDFRDSTDTQYF. The CDR3 DNA follows: TGTGCCACCAGTGATTTCAGAGATTCCACAGATACGCAGTATTTT.

This clonotype appeared a few times. The gene calls are TRBV7-3 and TRBJ2-2, with D tentatively TRBD2 (5 bases). The CDR3 is 14 residues long. With 5 bases removed from V and 5 bases from J, the gap between germline ends came to 12 bases. Per the germline V gene, CDR1 is SGHTA and CDR2 is FQGTGA. Here the CDR3 DNA reads TGTGCCAGCAGCCTAGTTAGAGGGACCGGGGAGCTGTTTTTT. It yields the protein CASSLVRGTGELFF. Complete variable domain (other parts from reference TRBV7-3 and TRBJ2-2): GAGVSQTPSNKVTEKGKYVELRCDPISGHTALYWYRQSLGQGPEFLIYFQGTGAADDSGLPNDRFFAVRPEGSVSTLKIQRTERGDSAVYLCASSLVRGTGELFFGEGSRLTVL.

The sample holds a few counts of this clonotype. The chain employs TRBV9 and TRBJ1-5; a possible D gene is TRBD1 (6 bases). The CDR3 length is 15 residues. Looked up from germline, CDR1 is SGDLS and CDR2 is YYNGEE. V was clipped by 0 bases and J by 4 bases, with 11 bases between them. As DNA, the CDR3 is TGTGCCAGCAGCGTAGGGACAGCCTTTAATCAGCCCCAGCATTTT. Protein sequence: CASSVGTAFNQPQHF.